This T cell receptor (beta chain) was identified during a study of T cell responses to AZD1222 COVID-19 vaccine. General observations from the study: Distributed over spike, vaccine-associated CD4 TCRs predominated at 160-218 and 743-854.

Sequencing used immunoSEQ multiplex PCR; TCRdb keeps in-frame clones, though not all of them. The sample has roughly 180,000 clones; roughly 92% are singletons. Trimming took off 2 bases at V and 2 bases at J, with 1 base between the two ends. The CDR3 runs to 12 residues. Combined were second doses at about 4 or about 12 weeks. For this clone: Its target is unknown.

This clonotype was obtained from an adult who received the AZD1222 COVID-19 vaccine. This chain joins TRBV12-3 or TRBV12-4 and TRBJ2-1; D gene unclear. Sequencing was performed on peripheral blood, taken 28 days after the second AZD1222 dose. The CDR3 nucleotides are TGTGCCAGCAGTTTAACCTACAATGAGCAGTTCTTC. Its protein product is CASSLTYNEQFF.